These T cell receptor beta chains were read from a single sample in a study of neurological immune-mediated disorders. In TCRdb, the 5' RACE reads were re-called with MiXCR into one record per CDR3 protein. Of 71,000 or so distinct CDR3 sequences detected, roughly 15% appear once; the ten largest clones hold 4.6%. The source material was PBMCs. Source of these receptors: a female donor with HTLV-1-associated myelopathy (HAM/TSP). Both conserved end residues are trimmed from each CDR3.

V,J,CDR3
TRBV10-3,TRBJ2-3,AISEPGGYTQY
TRBV5-1,TRBJ2-4,ASNPEGGIAKNIQY
TRBV7-2,TRBJ2-2,ASSPTRGGAGELF
TRBV5-1,TRBJ1-2,ASSLVWQDTGYT
TRBV15,TRBJ2-7,ATSRDRQIYEQY
TRBV2,TRBJ1-6,ASSGDSENSPLH
TRBV10-3,TRBJ1-1,AIREQGAFVVAF
TRBV20-1,TRBJ2-7,SATREGRSSYEQY
TRBV11-2,TRBJ2-5,ASSPRLETQY
TRBV4-2,TRBJ2-2,ASSAQLAGNTGELF
TRBV5-1,TRBJ2-1,ASSAGGLAMGEQF
TRBV28,TRBJ2-3,ASSQPAGGQDTQY
TRBV11-2,TRBJ2-7,ASSETLRGSYEQY
TRBV5-1,TRBJ1-4,ASSLAARGQPNEKLF
TRBV5-1,TRBJ2-3,ASSHSRFDTQY
TRBV5-1,TRBJ2-5,ASSLASGGQETQY
TRBV6-2/TRBV6-3,TRBJ2-7,AAGAGFSYEQY
TRBV18,TRBJ2-1,ASSPSTGIGTYNEQF
TRBV4-2,TRBJ2-3,ASSQGANTQY
TRBV20-1,TRBJ2-7,SASKSGQGAEQY
TRBV24-1,TRBJ2-4,ATSPGGTPSDIQY
TRBV6-1,TRBJ2-5,ASSDRTAGETQY